This T cell receptor beta chain is from a study of Graves' ophthalmopathy and Graves' hyperthyroidism. Moderate-to-severe activity, with CAS ≥3, NOSPECS ≥4 and duration under 3 months, characterized the donors with ophthalmopathy. Findings and limits, study-wide: Sensitivity reached more than 70% and specificity about 72% when the model predicted ophthalmopathy progression. Blood also contained most of the expanded thyroid clonotypes above 0.001 frequency.

On this clonotype itself: The antigen remains undetermined. The junction and the germline gene differ at one end; a read error may be behind it.

Amplification of the TCR beta CDR3 regions used RNA transcripts (as template). First-round RT-PCR used HTBI primers; second-round multiplex PCR followed. Using its own MiXCR run on the multiplex PCR reads, TCRdb lists one record per CDR3 protein. The table shows about 500,000 distinct CDR3 sequences, with approximately 15% occurring only once. The length of the CDR3 is 14 residues. Germline V gene lookup returns CDR1 MRHNA and CDR2 SNTAGT. The origin of this receptor is a woman in her 30s with Graves' ophthalmopathy. V gene TRBV6-4 combines with J gene TRBJ1-1, with D possibly TRBD1 on 6 matching bases. Sequencing was performed on blood. This CDR3 is CASSDLGAYTEACF. The CDR3 DNA is TGTGCCAGCAGTGATCTGGGGGCGTACACTGAAGCTTGCTTT.